Below, 30 T cell receptor beta chains from the same sample are listed, as sequenced in a study of shared clonotypes between healthy human individuals. Sequenced by immunoSEQ multiplex PCR; TCRdb stores in-frame clones only, minus some. Among roughly 2 million clones listed, approximately 95% were seen once. CD45RO negativity and positive selection for CCR7 defined naive CD8 cells, a population that excluded terminally differentiated effector memory CD45RA+ cells. The sequenced sample was naive CD8+ T cells sorted from blood. These receptors all stem from a man between 18 and 29 years old in good health.

The chain links TRBV7-2 to TRBJ1-2, with 8 bases identical to TRBD1. With 4 bases clipped from V and 4 bases from J, the junction kept 8 bases outside the gene matches. The germline V gene encodes CDR1 SGHTA and CDR2 FQGNSA. This CDR3 has 15 residues. The CDR3: CASSSYGTGGYGYTF. Here the CDR3 DNA reads TGTGCCAGCAGCTCTTACGGAACAGGGGGCTATGGCTACACCTTC. The full variable domain, with the rest looked up from reference TRBV7-2 and TRBJ1-2, is GAGVSQSPSNKVTEKGKDVELRCDPISGHTALYWYRQSLGQGLEFLIYFQGNSAPDKSGLPSDRFSAERTGGSVSTLTIQRTQQEDSAVYLCASSSYGTGGYGYTFGSGTRLTVV.

V is TRBV28 and J is TRBJ2-3, with D possibly matching TRBD1 (6 bases). V was shortened by 3 bases and J by 4 bases, with 14 bases between the two germline ends. Germline V gene lookup returns CDR1 MDHEN and CDR2 SYDVKM. The CDR3 spans 15 residues. CDR3: CASSFEGVSADTQYF. CDR3 DNA sequence: TGTGCCAGCAGTTTCGAGGGGGTGAGCGCAGATACGCAGTATTTT.

Here the CDR3 DNA reads TGTGCCAGCAGTTTTGCCGGGACAGGGGTAATTTCAACTAATGAAAAACTGTTTTTT. It codes for CASSFAGTGVISTNEKLFF. V is TRBV28 and J is TRBJ1-4; 10 bases are a match to TRBD1. With V trimmed by 3 bases and J by 0 bases, 10 bases remained unmatched. Germline V gene data show CDR1 as MDHEN and CDR2 as SYDVKM. The CDR3 is 19 amino acids.

The V and J genes are TRBV7-6 and TRBJ2-7, with D perhaps TRBD1 (6 bases). Germline loops: CDR1 SGHVS, CDR2 FNYEAQ. Deletions cut 4 bases from V and 5 bases from J, with 24 bases between. The CDR3 is 17 residues long. CDR3 bases: TGTGCCAGCAGCTCCGGCCGGGACACCGAGGAGACCGACGAGCAGTACTTC. Translation gives CASSSGRDTEETDEQYF.

Written as DNA, the CDR3 is TGCGCCAGCAGCTTCGAGGGACAGAGGTCCTATAATTCACCCCTCCACTTT. This encodes CASSFEGQRSYNSPLHF. The rearrangement joins TRBV5-1 to TRBJ1-6; the match to TRBD1 covers 7 bases. The CDR3 spans 17 residues. V dropped 2 bases and J dropped 1; count of bases not matched to a gene: 6. Germline-derived CDR1 and CDR2 are SGHRS and YFSETQ. Full variable domain (rest looked up from reference TRBV5-1 and TRBJ1-6): KAGVTQTPRYLIKTRGQQVTLSCSPISGHRSVSWYQQTPGQGLQFLFEYFSETQRNKGNFPGRFSGRQFSNSRSEMNVSTLELGDSALYLCASSFEGQRSYNSPLHFGNGTRLTVT.

This clone was seen a single time. J is TRBJ2-2 and V is TRBV11-2, with 8 bases matching TRBD2. The V gene end was trimmed by 4 bases and the J gene end by 6 bases; junction bases not matched to a gene: 7. CDR1 SGHAT and CDR2 FQNNGV come from the germline V gene. The CDR3 is 15 residues long. The CDR3 is CASSYLAGPSGELFF. For the CDR3, the DNA is TGTGCCAGCAGCTACTTAGCGGGACCGTCCGGGGAGCTGTTTTTT.

The V and J genes are TRBV4-2 and TRBJ1-6; D is unresolved. Germline V gene sequence: CDR1 LGHNA, CDR2 YNFKEQ. V was clipped by 2 bases and J by 7 bases, with 12 bases between them. The CDR3 has 15 residues. This CDR3 is CASSQMGWGNSPLHF. For the CDR3, the DNA is TGTGCCAGCAGCCAAATGGGATGGGGAAATTCACCCCTCCACTTT.

Regarding this clone: The junction departs from the called germline gene at one end, perhaps through a read error. The same CDR3 can be traced to other DNA sequences in this sample. This chain connects TRBV18 to TRBJ1-6; the D is unclear. The V gene's germline CDR1 is KGHSH and CDR2 LQKENI. CDR3 length: 14 residues. The CDR3 DNA reads as TGTGCCAGCTCACCACAGGAACGTGGGTCACCTCTCCACTTT. It codes for CASSPQERGSPLHF.

This clone was recorded only once. V usage is TRBV19 and J usage is TRBJ1-1; D remains ambiguous. Per germline, CDR1 LNHDA and CDR2 SQIVND (reference sequence). V shed 3 bases and J shed 4 bases, with 9 bases lying between them. CDR3 size: 13 residues. CDR3 in amino acids: CASSIDKGTEAFF. CDR3 nucleotide sequence: TGTGCCAGTAGTATCGACAAGGGCACTGAAGCTTTCTTT.

This clone was observed a single time. This sequence joins TRBV7-9 and TRBJ2-3, with unresolved D. CDR1 and CDR2 from the germline V gene are SEHNR and FQNEAQ (reference sequence). The CDR3 extends over 13 amino acids. V was shortened by 5 bases and J by 7 bases, with 13 bases between the two germline ends. The CDR3 region has the DNA TGTGCCAGCAGCCCCGGCCCCCTTCATACGCAGTATTTT. Its translation is CASSPGPLHTQYF.

The genes are TRBV7-2 and TRBJ2-7, with 9 bases identical to TRBD1. Germline V gene sequence: CDR1 SGHTA, CDR2 FQGNSA. This CDR3 contains 15 residues. The J segment lost 3 bases and the V segment lost 4 bases, leaving 7 bases of the junction unmatched. CDR3 sequence (DNA): TGTGCCAGCAGCTCCGGACAGGGGCTAAACTACGAGCAGTACTTC. Translated: CASSSGQGLNYEQYF.

With respect to this clone: The sample holds other DNA sequences that translate to the same CDR3. This chain joins TRBV6-6 and TRBJ2-1; maybe TRBD2 (6 bases). The CDR3 runs to 15 residues. The ends were cut back, 2 bases at V and 3 bases at J, with 11 bases in the middle. CDR1 and CDR2 from the germline V gene are MNHNY and SVGAGI (reference sequence). CDR3 in DNA: TGTGCCAGCAGTTACCTAGAGGAGGGCTACAATGAGCAGTTCTTC. It encodes CASSYLEEGYNEQFF.

The V gene is TRBV13, the J gene TRBJ2-2, with 7 positions matching TRBD1. The length of the CDR3 is 15 residues. Per germline, CDR1 PRHDT and CDR2 FYEKMQ (reference sequence). With V trimmed by 0 bases and J by 7 bases, 5 bases remained unmatched. CDR3 protein: CASSLGGGEIGELFF. CDR3 coding DNA: TGTGCCAGCAGCTTAGGAGGGGGCGAGATCGGGGAGCTGTTTTTT.

A word on this clone: At one end, the junction sequence differs from germline, possibly due to a read error. V usage is TRBV7-2 and J usage is TRBJ2-6; 13 nucleotides match TRBD2. The germline V gene has CDR1 SGHTA and CDR2 FQGNSA. CDR3 length: 12 residues. The CDR3 protein is CASSPGLAGEVF. The CDR3 DNA reads TGTGCCAGCAGCCCTGGACTAGCGGGAGAGGTTTTC.

CDR3 bases: TGCGCCAGCAGCTCGGACAGGGGTGGGGATGAGCAGTTCTTC. Translating gives CASSSDRGGDEQFF. This chain connects TRBV4-1 to TRBJ2-1; 9 nucleotides agree with TRBD1. The V segment lost 5 bases and the J segment 8 bases; nucleotides outside the gene matches: 7. This CDR3 spans 14 amino acids. Germline assignment: CDR1 MGHRA and CDR2 YSYEKL.

This chain uses TRBV11-2 with TRBJ1-2, with 7 bases aligning to TRBD1. The germline gives CDR1 SGHAT, CDR2 FQNNGV. V trimming: 5 bases; J trimming: 3 bases; junction bases outside the gene matches: 9. The length of the CDR3 is 15 residues. This CDR3 is CASSHENDRDYGYTF. The CDR3 DNA reads TGTGCCAGCAGCCATGAAAACGACAGGGACTATGGCTACACCTTC.

V and J are TRBV10-3 and TRBJ2-7; 7 nucleotides match TRBD1. Per germline, CDR1 ENHRY and CDR2 SYGVKD. The junction had 11 bases not matched to a gene; V was cut back by 5 bases and J by 4 bases. This CDR3 has 15 residues. The DNA for the CDR3 is TGTGCCATCAGTCAGGCTAGTCCAGGGGGATACGAGCAGTACTTC. This translates into CAISQASPGGYEQYF.

This chain uses TRBV5-5 with TRBJ1-2; D possibly corresponds to TRBD1 (5 bases). Germline V gene lookup returns CDR1 SGHKS and CDR2 YYEKEE (reference sequence). V lost 0 bases to trimming and J lost 2 bases, with 11 bases between them. The CDR3 extends over 15 amino acids. CDR3 in amino acids: CASSLEGEGNYGYTF. The CDR3 DNA follows: TGTGCCAGCAGCTTGGAAGGGGAAGGGAACTATGGCTACACCTTC.

V usage is TRBV27 and J usage is TRBJ2-7; TRBD2 aligns across 11 bases. This CDR3 comprises 16 residues. The germline V gene encodes CDR1 MNHEY and CDR2 SMNVEV (reference sequence). Trimming removed 3 bases from V and 1 base from J; junction bases left unmatched: 5. The CDR3 region has the DNA TGTGCCAGCAGTTTCCAACTAGCGGGAGAGTCCTACGAGCAGTACTTC. It codes for CASSFQLAGESYEQYF.

J is TRBJ2-5 and V is TRBV5-8; D is tentatively TRBD1 or TRBD2 (5 bases each). This CDR3 comprises 14 residues. V was clipped by 5 bases and J by 2 bases, with 13 bases between them. Germline CDR1 and CDR2: SGHTS and YDEGEE. CDR3 in DNA: TGTGCCAGCAGTCAGTCATGGGGGCAAGAGACCCAGTACTTC. Amino acid sequence: CASSQSWGQETQYF.

In regard to this clone: The identical CDR3 is also encoded by other nucleotide sequences in the sample. The chain uses TRBV27 and TRBJ2-7, with TRBD2 matching over 7 bases. Germline CDR1 is MNHEY and CDR2 is SMNVEV (reference sequence). This CDR3 comprises 12 residues. V lost 1 base to trimming and J lost 6 bases; unmatched junction nucleotides: 0. The CDR3 DNA reads as TGTGCCAGCAGTTTATGGGGGGGCGAGCAGTACTTC. Translating gives CASSLWGGEQYF.

With regard to this clone: The same CDR3 can be traced to other DNA sequences in this sample. The chain links TRBV5-6 to TRBJ2-5; 8 nucleotides align to TRBD1. Germline CDR1 reads SGHDT; CDR2 reads YYEEEE. V lost 4 bases, J lost 1 base, and 3 bases stayed unmatched. CDR3 length equals 14 residues. CDR3 in amino acids: CASSLGQGQETQYF. In nucleotides, the CDR3 is TGTGCCAGCAGCCTCGGACAGGGCCAAGAGACCCAGTACTTC. Drawing the rest from reference TRBV5-6 and TRBJ2-5, the complete variable domain is DAGVTQSPTHLIKTRGQQVTLRCSPKSGHDTVSWYQQALGQGPQFIFQYYEEEERQRGNFPDRFSGHQFPNYSSELNVNALLLGDSALYLCASSLGQGQETQYFGPGTRLLVL.

The rearrangement uses TRBV27 and TRBJ2-1, with 9 bases identical to TRBD2. Germline V gives CDR1 MNHEY, CDR2 SMNVEV (reference sequence). The CDR3 has 17 residues. The V and J ends lost 0 bases and 8 bases, in that order; junction bases with no gene match: 11. The CDR3 DNA follows: TGTGCCAGCAGTTTATCGGCGGGGCGGGAGGGCCTGGATGAGCAGTTCTTC. Protein: CASSLSAGREGLDEQFF.

The rearrangement links TRBV28 to TRBJ1-4; D call uncertain. There are 14 residues in the CDR3. Trimming shortened V by 4 bases and J by 7 bases, and 13 bases separated the two germline ends. CDR1 and CDR2 (germline): MDHEN, SYDVKM. The CDR3 sequence is CASSSNTGFEKLFF. The CDR3 DNA is TGTGCCAGCAGTTCAAACACGGGTTTTGAAAAACTGTTTTTT.

This clone has only a few counts. In the same sample, other DNA sequences code for this CDR3. The rearrangement uses TRBV4-3 and TRBJ2-2; no clear D. With 0 bases removed from V and 3 bases from J, the gap between germline ends came to 2 bases. In germline, CDR1 is LGHNA, CDR2 YSLEER. CDR3 length: 13 amino acids. CDR3 amino acids: CASSQDYTGELFF. The CDR3 coding sequence is TGCGCCAGCAGCCAAGACTACACCGGGGAGCTGTTTTTT.

The rearrangement joins TRBV27 to TRBJ2-2; D gene unclear. Germline CDR1 MNHEY, CDR2 SMNVEV (reference sequence). V was shortened by 3 bases and J by 2 bases, with 10 bases between the two germline ends. CDR3 length: 15 residues. The CDR3 reads CASSFNGPNTGELFF. In nucleotides, the CDR3 is TGTGCCAGCAGTTTTAATGGTCCTAACACCGGGGAGCTGTTTTTT.

The V call is TRBV7-9, the J call TRBJ2-1, with TRBD2 as a possible D gene (5 bases). The germline CDR1 and CDR2 sequences are SEHNR and FQNEAQ (reference sequence). V dropped 3 bases and J dropped 0 bases, with 9 bases sitting between them. The CDR3 runs to 15 residues. CDR3 nucleotide sequence: TGTGCCAGCAGCTTTCCGGGGAGCTCCTACAATGAGCAGTTCTTC. Its protein is CASSFPGSSYNEQFF.

The chain carries TRBV15 and TRBJ2-1, with 7 bases fitting TRBD1. Unmatched junction bases numbered 7, after V lost 1 base and J lost 7 bases. CDR1 is LNHNV and CDR2 is YYDKDF in the germline V gene (reference sequence). The CDR3 consists of 15 residues. The CDR3 region is CATSRGTGPGNEQFF. The CDR3 DNA sequence: TGTGCCACCAGCAGAGGGACAGGTCCGGGGAATGAGCAGTTCTTC.

The V gene is TRBV7-9, the J gene TRBJ1-4, with a weak D call TRBD1 (6 bases). CDR3 length: 16 amino acids. The V gene's germline CDR1 is SEHNR and CDR2 FQNEAQ (reference sequence). The ends were cut back, 0 bases at V and 8 bases at J, with 16 bases in the middle. CDR3 sequence (DNA): TGTGCCAGCAGCTTAGCCGGGGGCAGGGGAAACGAAAAACTGTTTTTT. Protein product: CASSLAGGRGNEKLFF.

The chain has TRBV27 and TRBJ2-1; TRBD1 aligns across 7 bases. This CDR3 spans 16 amino acids. The J segment lost 3 bases and the V segment lost 5 bases, leaving 10 bases of the junction unmatched. CDR1 and CDR2 from the germline V gene are MNHEY and SMNVEV (reference sequence). The CDR3 sequence is CASSPAGTAFYNEQFF. The CDR3 coding sequence is TGTGCCAGCAGTCCCGCCGGGACAGCGTTCTACAATGAGCAGTTCTTC.